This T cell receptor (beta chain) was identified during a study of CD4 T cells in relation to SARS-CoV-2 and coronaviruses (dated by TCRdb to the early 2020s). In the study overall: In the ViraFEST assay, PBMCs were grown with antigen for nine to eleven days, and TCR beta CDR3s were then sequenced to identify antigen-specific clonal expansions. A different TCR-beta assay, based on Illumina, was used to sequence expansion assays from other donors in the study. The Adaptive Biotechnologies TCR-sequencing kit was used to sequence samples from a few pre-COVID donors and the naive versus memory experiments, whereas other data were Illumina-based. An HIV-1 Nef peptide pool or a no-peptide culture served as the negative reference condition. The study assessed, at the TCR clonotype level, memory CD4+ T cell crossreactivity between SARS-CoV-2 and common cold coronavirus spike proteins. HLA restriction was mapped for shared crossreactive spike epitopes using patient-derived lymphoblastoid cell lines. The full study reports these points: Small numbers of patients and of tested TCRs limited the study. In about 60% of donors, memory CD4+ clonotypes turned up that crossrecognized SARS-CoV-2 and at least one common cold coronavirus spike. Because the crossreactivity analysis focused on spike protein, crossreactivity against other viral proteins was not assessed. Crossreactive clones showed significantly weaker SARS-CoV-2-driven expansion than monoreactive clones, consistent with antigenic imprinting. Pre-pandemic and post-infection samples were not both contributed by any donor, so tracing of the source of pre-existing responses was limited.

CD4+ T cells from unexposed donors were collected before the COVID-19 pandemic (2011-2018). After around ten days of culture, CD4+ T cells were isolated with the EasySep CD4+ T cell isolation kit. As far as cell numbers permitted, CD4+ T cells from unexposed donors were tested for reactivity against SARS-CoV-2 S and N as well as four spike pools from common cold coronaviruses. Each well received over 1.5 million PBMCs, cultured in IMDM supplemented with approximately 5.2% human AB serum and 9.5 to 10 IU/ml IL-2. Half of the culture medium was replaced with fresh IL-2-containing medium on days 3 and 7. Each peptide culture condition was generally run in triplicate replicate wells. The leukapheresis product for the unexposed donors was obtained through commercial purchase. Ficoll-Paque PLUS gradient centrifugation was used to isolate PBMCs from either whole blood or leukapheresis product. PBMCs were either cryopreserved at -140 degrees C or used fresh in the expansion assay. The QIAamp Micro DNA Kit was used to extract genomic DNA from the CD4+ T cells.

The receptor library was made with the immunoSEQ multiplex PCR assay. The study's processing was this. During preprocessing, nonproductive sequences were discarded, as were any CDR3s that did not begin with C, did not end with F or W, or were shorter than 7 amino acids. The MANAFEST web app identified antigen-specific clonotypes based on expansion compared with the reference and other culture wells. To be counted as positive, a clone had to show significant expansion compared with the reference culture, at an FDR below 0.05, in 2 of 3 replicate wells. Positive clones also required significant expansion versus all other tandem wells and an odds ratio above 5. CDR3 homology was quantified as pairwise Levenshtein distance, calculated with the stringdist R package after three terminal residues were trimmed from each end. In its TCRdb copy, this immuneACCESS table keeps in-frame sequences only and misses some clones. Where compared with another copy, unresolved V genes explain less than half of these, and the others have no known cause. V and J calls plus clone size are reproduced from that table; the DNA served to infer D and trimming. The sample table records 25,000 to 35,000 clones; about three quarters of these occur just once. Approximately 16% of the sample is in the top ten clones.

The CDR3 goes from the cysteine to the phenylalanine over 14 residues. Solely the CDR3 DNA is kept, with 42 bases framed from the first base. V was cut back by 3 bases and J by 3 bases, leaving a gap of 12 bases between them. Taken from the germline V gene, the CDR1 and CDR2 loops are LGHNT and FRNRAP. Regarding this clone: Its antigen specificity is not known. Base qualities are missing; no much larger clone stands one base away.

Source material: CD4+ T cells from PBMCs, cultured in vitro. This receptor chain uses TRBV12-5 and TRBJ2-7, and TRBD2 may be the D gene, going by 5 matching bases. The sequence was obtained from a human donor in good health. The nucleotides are TGTGCTAGTGGTTTTACGAGGGCGGACTACGAGCAGTACTTC. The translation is CASGFTRADYEQYF.